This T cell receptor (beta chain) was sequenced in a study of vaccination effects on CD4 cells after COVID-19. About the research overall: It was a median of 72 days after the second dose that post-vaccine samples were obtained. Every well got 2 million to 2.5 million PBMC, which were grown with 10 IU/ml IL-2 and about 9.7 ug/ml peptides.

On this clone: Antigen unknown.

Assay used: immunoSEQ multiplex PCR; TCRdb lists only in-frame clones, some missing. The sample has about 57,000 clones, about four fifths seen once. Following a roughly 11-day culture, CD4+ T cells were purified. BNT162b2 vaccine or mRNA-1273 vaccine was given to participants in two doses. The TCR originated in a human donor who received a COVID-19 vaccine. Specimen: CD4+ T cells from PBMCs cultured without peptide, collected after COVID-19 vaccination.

In nucleotides, the CDR3 is TGTGCCACCAGCCGACGACCATTGGACAGGTACATGCCCACTGAAGCTTTCTTT. Encoded protein: CATSRRPLDRYMPTEAFF. This chain links TRBV15 with TRBJ1-1; 7 bases match TRBD1. Germline V gene sequence: CDR1 LNHNV, CDR2 YYDKDF (reference sequence). Germline trimming cut 5 bases from V and 4 bases from J; bases unmatched to any gene: 19. The CDR3 runs 18 residues.